Below, 5 T cell receptor beta chains from the same sample are listed, as sequenced in a study of cytomegalovirus exposure and HLA in healthy donors. Researchers ran the PCR with 60 Vbeta and 13 Jbeta primers. Assay: immunoSEQ multiplex PCR; the TCRdb copy retains only in-frame clones and omits some. This sample's clone table lists tens of thousands of clones. The specimen sequenced was PBMCs. Every receptor here comes from a woman aged 55 to 70 in good health and CMV-seropositive.

The chain joins TRBV6-5 to TRBJ2-5; TRBD2 is a possible D gene (5 bases). The V end was cut by 11 bases, the J end by 4 bases, with 8 bases between. CDR1 is MNHEY and CDR2 is SVGAGI in the germline V gene. CDR3 length equals 10 residues. The CDR3 bases are TGTGCCTGCCGGGGAGAGACCCAGTACTTC. Its protein is CACRGETQYF.

The chain couples TRBV5-1 to TRBJ2-5, with 7 bases matching TRBD2. The CDR3 has 14 residues. The germline gives CDR1 SGHRS, CDR2 YFSETQ. The V and J ends lost 0 bases and 4 bases, in that order; junction bases with no gene match: 3. The CDR3 loop reads CASSLGSGGETQYF. The CDR3, as DNA: TGCGCCAGCAGCTTGGGTTCGGGAGGAGAGACCCAGTACTTC. The full variable domain, rest sourced from reference TRBV5-1 and TRBJ2-5, is KAGVTQTPRYLIKTRGQQVTLSCSPISGHRSVSWYQQTPGQGLQFLFEYFSETQRNKGNFPGRFSGRQFSNSRSEMNVSTLELGDSALYLCASSLGSGGETQYFGPGTRLLVL.

The CDR3 here is CASSSPGGELFF. CDR3 in DNA: TGTGCCAGCAGTTCCCCAGGGGGTGAACTGTTTTTT. The chain combines TRBV6-5 with TRBJ1-4; 7 bases line up with TRBD1. V lost 4 bases to trimming and J lost 12 bases; unmatched junction nucleotides: 5. This CDR3 region has 12 residues. CDR1 is MNHEY and CDR2 is SVGAGI in the germline V gene.

The chain couples TRBV10-1 to TRBJ2-7, with 7 positions matching TRBD1. V trimming: 6 bases; J trimming: 4 bases; junction bases outside the gene matches: 12. Germline assignment: CDR1 WNHNN and CDR2 SYGVQD (reference sequence). There are 15 residues in the CDR3. Written as DNA, the CDR3 is TGCGCCAGCAGCCCCGGGGAAAGGGGGCGATACGAGCAGTACTTC. Protein: CASSPGERGRYEQYF.

J is TRBJ2-3 and V is TRBV7-2, with 10 bases fitting TRBD2. The CDR3 has 15 residues. Trimming removed 5 bases from V and 6 bases from J; junction bases left unmatched: 8. From germline, CDR1 is SGHTA and CDR2 FQGNSA. CDR3 sequence: CASSPGTSVKDTQYF. The DNA of the CDR3 is TGTGCCAGCAGCCCCGGGACTAGCGTAAAGGATACGCAGTATTTT.